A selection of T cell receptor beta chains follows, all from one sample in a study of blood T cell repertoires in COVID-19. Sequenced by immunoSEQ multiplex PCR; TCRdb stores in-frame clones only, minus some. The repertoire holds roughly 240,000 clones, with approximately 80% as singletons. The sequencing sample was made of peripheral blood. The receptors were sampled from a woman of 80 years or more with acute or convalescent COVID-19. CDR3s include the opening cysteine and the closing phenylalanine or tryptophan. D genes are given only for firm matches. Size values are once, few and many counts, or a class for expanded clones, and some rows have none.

cdr3_nt: TGTGCCAGCAGTGAGGGACAGGATCGTGGCTACACCTTC
cdr3_aa: CASSEGQDRGYTF
j_call: TRBJ1-2
d_call: TRBD1
v_call: TRBV2
clone_size: few

cdr3_nt: TGTGCCAGCAGCTTGCGAGCGGGCCGTACAGATGAGCAGTTCTTC
cdr3_aa: CASSLRAGRTDEQFF
j_call: TRBJ2-1
d_call: .
v_call: TRBV5-4
clone_size: .

cdr3_nt: TGTGCCAGCAGGGACCGACTAGCGGCACAAGAGACCCAGTACTTC
cdr3_aa: CASRDRLAAQETQYF
j_call: TRBJ2-5
d_call: TRBD2
v_call: TRBV27
clone_size: .

cdr3_nt: TGCGCCAGCAGCCACCTGCAGGGGGCGCAAGAGACCCAGTACTTC
cdr3_aa: CASSHLQGAQETQYF
j_call: TRBJ2-5
d_call: TRBD1
v_call: TRBV5-1
clone_size: .

cdr3_nt: TGTGCCAGCAGCTTAGCGGTAGCGGGAGGGGCAGATACGCAGTATTTT
cdr3_aa: CASSLAVAGGADTQYF
j_call: TRBJ2-3
d_call: TRBD2
v_call: TRBV7-2
clone_size: .

cdr3_nt: TGTGCCAGCAGCTTAGTTAGATACAATGAGCAGTTCTTC
cdr3_aa: CASSLVRYNEQFF
j_call: TRBJ2-1
d_call: .
v_call: TRBV11-2
clone_size: .

cdr3_nt: TGTGCCAGCAGCGTAATCAGCACAGATACGCAGTATTTT
cdr3_aa: CASSVISTDTQYF
j_call: TRBJ2-3
d_call: .
v_call: TRBV2
clone_size: few

cdr3_nt: TGCGCCAGCAGCCAAGAGACAGGGGGTGGTCAGCCCCAGCATTTT
cdr3_aa: CASSQETGGGQPQHF
j_call: TRBJ1-5
d_call: TRBD1
v_call: TRBV4-1
clone_size: .

cdr3_nt: TGTGCCAGCAGTCTTCAGGGAGGACCTGGAAACACCATATATTTT
cdr3_aa: CASSLQGGPGNTIYF
j_call: TRBJ1-3
d_call: .
v_call: TRBV2
clone_size: .

cdr3_nt: TGTGCCAGCAGTTTACAGGGTAGTGATGAAAAACTGTTTTTT
cdr3_aa: CASSLQGSDEKLFF
j_call: TRBJ1-4
d_call: .
v_call: TRBV6-6
clone_size: .

cdr3_nt: TGTGCCAGCTCACCACCTGGGACAGGGGGGAGGTCTCAGCCCCAGCATTTT
cdr3_aa: CASSPPGTGGRSQPQHF
j_call: TRBJ1-5
d_call: TRBD1
v_call: TRBV18
clone_size: .

cdr3_nt: TGTGCCAGCAGCTCAATGGGGGGGGGCACTGAAGCTTTCTTT
cdr3_aa: CASSSMGGGTEAFF
j_call: TRBJ1-1
d_call: .
v_call: TRBV7-2
clone_size: .

cdr3_nt: TGCAGTGCTAGTTTTGGACAGGGGTTGGATGAGCAGTTCTTC
cdr3_aa: CSASFGQGLDEQFF
j_call: TRBJ2-1
d_call: TRBD1
v_call: TRBV20-1
clone_size: .

cdr3_nt: TGCGCCAGCAGCTTGGCCTCTGGGGGACTAGCGGGAGGGCAGTCCTACGAGCAGTACTTC
cdr3_aa: CASSLASGGLAGGQSYEQYF
j_call: TRBJ2-7
d_call: TRBD2
v_call: TRBV5-1
clone_size: .

cdr3_nt: TGTGCCAGCAGTTACTCCGGGACAGGGCATGAAAAACTGTTTTTT
cdr3_aa: CASSYSGTGHEKLFF
j_call: TRBJ1-4
d_call: TRBD1
v_call: TRBV6-5
clone_size: .

cdr3_nt: TGTGCCAGCAGCCTCCCCGGGACAGCAGCTAACTATGGCTACACCTTC
cdr3_aa: CASSLPGTAANYGYTF
j_call: TRBJ1-2
d_call: TRBD1
v_call: TRBV5-4
clone_size: .

cdr3_nt: TGTGCCAGCAGCCCGATGGAGGGGAGGGGCGAGCAGTACTTC
cdr3_aa: CASSPMEGRGEQYF
j_call: TRBJ2-7
d_call: TRBD2
v_call: TRBV9
clone_size: .

cdr3_nt: TGTGCCAGCTCGAACCTCGGACAGGGAAATTATAATTCACCCCTCCACTTT
cdr3_aa: CASSNLGQGNYNSPLHF
j_call: TRBJ1-6
d_call: TRBD1
v_call: TRBV18
clone_size: .

cdr3_nt: TGTGCCAGCAGCTTAGTCCTAGCGGGAGTATCGGGGGAGCTGTTTTTT
cdr3_aa: CASSLVLAGVSGELFF
j_call: TRBJ2-2
d_call: TRBD2
v_call: TRBV7-9
clone_size: .

cdr3_nt: TGTGCCAGCAGCGCGGACACCCCCTACGAGCAGTACTTC
cdr3_aa: CASSADTPYEQYF
j_call: TRBJ2-7
d_call: .
v_call: TRBV6-5
clone_size: .

cdr3_nt: TGTGCCAGCAGTTTACAGGGGTGGAATTCACCCCTCCACTTT
cdr3_aa: CASSLQGWNSPLHF
j_call: TRBJ1-6
d_call: .
v_call: TRBV27
clone_size: .

cdr3_nt: TGTGCCAGTAGTATAGATCTCGGGACAGGGCTCAGCGAGCAGTACTTC
cdr3_aa: CASSIDLGTGLSEQYF
j_call: TRBJ2-7
d_call: TRBD1
v_call: TRBV19
clone_size: .

cdr3_nt: TGTGCCAGCAGTTACAGGGGCGCTGCTGATACGCAGTATTTT
cdr3_aa: CASSYRGAADTQYF
j_call: TRBJ2-3
d_call: .
v_call: TRBV6-2/TRBV6-3
clone_size: once

cdr3_nt: TGTGCCTGGAGGTGGGACATAAACACTGAAGCTTTCTTT
cdr3_aa: CAWRWDINTEAFF
j_call: TRBJ1-1
d_call: .
v_call: TRBV30
clone_size: few

cdr3_nt: TGTGCCAGCAGTTTAGGTTTAAGGTCCGGGCGGGGGGGGAACAATGAGCAGTTCTTC
cdr3_aa: CASSLGLRSGRGGNNEQFF
j_call: TRBJ2-1
d_call: TRBD2
v_call: TRBV6-2/TRBV6-3
clone_size: .

cdr3_nt: TGTGCCAGCAGCTTCGGTCAGGGGATGTCTGGAAACACCATATATTTT
cdr3_aa: CASSFGQGMSGNTIYF
j_call: TRBJ1-3
d_call: .
v_call: TRBV7-8
clone_size: once

cdr3_nt: TGTGCCAGCTCACCGCGGACTAGCGGATACTACGAGCAGTACTTC
cdr3_aa: CASSPRTSGYYEQYF
j_call: TRBJ2-7
d_call: TRBD2
v_call: TRBV18
clone_size: many

cdr3_nt: TGTGCCAGCAGCTTGGGACAGTCGAGTTATGGCTACACCTTC
cdr3_aa: CASSLGQSSYGYTF
j_call: TRBJ1-2
d_call: .
v_call: TRBV5-4
clone_size: .

cdr3_nt: TGTGCCATCGGACAGTGGAACACCGGGGAGCTGTTTTTT
cdr3_aa: CAIGQWNTGELFF
j_call: TRBJ2-2
d_call: .
v_call: TRBV10-3
clone_size: .

cdr3_nt: TGTGCCAGCAGACTACAGGGGGTAGGCACTGAAGCTTTCTTT
cdr3_aa: CASRLQGVGTEAFF
j_call: TRBJ1-1
d_call: TRBD1
v_call: TRBV2
clone_size: .

cdr3_nt: TGTGCCAGCAGTTATCAGGGTCTCGGGGAGACCCAGTACTTC
cdr3_aa: CASSYQGLGETQYF
j_call: TRBJ2-5
d_call: .
v_call: TRBV6-2/TRBV6-3
clone_size: .

cdr3_nt: TGTGCCAGCAGCCGAGGACAGGGAAGGCAGCCCCAGCATTTT
cdr3_aa: CASSRGQGRQPQHF
j_call: TRBJ1-5
d_call: TRBD1
v_call: TRBV5-6
clone_size: .

cdr3_nt: TGTGCCAGCAGCTTGGTGGACAACTACGAGCAGTACTTC
cdr3_aa: CASSLVDNYEQYF
j_call: TRBJ2-7
d_call: .
v_call: TRBV5-6
clone_size: .

cdr3_nt: TGTGCCAGCTCACCGGGACAGAACTACAATGAGCAGTTCTTC
cdr3_aa: CASSPGQNYNEQFF
j_call: TRBJ2-1
d_call: TRBD1
v_call: TRBV18
clone_size: .

cdr3_nt: TGTGCCAGCAGTTATGGTTTCCCAGGGATGAATTTT
cdr3_aa: CASSYGFPGMNF
j_call: TRBJ1-5
d_call: .
v_call: TRBV6-1
clone_size: .